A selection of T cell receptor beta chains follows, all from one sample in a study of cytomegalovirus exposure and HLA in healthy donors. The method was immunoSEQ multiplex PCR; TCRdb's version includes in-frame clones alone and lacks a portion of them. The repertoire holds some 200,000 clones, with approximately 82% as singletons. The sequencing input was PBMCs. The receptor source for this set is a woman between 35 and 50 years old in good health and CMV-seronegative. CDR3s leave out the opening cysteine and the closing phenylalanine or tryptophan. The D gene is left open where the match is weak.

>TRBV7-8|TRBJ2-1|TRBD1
ASSLGQGMGKEQF
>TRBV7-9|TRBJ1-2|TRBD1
ASSSYGQASYGYT
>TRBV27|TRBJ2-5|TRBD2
ASSRRVSGGAETQY
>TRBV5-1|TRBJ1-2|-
ASSLAAVYGYT
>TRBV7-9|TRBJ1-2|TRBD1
ASSLGQGNYGYT
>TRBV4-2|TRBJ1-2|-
ASSHTGTEFRRGYT
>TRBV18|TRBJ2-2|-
ASSPLTGNTGELF
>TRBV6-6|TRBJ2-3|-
ASTKQLDTQY
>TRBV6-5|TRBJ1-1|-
ASSYSSGMNTEAF
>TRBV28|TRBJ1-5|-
ASSLVGGDQPQH
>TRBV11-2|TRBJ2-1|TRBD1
ASSLATDRVQF
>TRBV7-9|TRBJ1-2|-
ASSSSGTQWRYGYT
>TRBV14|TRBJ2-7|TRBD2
ASSQEGAGNYEQY
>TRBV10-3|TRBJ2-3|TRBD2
AIETERGTTDTQY
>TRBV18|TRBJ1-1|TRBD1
ASSPRDRANTEAF
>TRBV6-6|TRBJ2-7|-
ASKGAYEQY
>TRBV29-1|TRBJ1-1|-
SASTGNTEAF
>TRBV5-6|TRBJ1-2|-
ASSLGGGLPPGGYT
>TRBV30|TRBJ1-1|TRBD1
AWSPRQGDTEAF
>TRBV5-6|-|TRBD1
ASSLGTGFYEQY
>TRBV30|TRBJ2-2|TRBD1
AWRGGTTGSTGELF
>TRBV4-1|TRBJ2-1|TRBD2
ASSPSGGPWDEQF
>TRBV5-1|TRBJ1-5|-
ASTEQGGQPQH
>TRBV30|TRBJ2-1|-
ACGWGDEQF
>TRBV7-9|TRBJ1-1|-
ASSHPRVGGKNTEAF
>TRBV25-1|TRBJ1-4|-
ASSGGLSEKLF
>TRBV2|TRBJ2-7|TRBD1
ASSDRAELPNEQY
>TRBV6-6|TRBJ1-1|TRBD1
ASSRGPGGPNTEAF
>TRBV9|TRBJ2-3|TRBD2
ASSVDGLAGADTQY
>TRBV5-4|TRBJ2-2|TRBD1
ASSLPRDRVSTGELF
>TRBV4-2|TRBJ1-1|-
ASSRLQSSSEAF
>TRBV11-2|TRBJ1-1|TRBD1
ASSLGRGRHGGDEAF
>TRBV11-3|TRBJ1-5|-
ASSYFEGPQH